This passage covers 21 T cell receptor beta chains from one sample sequenced in a study of T cell repertoires in cytomegalovirus infection. MiXCR, run by TCRdb on the reads, gives a single entry per CDR3 protein. The sample has roughly 500,000 distinct CDR3 sequences; about 11% are singletons. Source material: PBMCs. These receptors came from a human donor in good health (CMV status not recorded). Some clones in this sample may be carry-over from other donors' samples.

This clonotype was seen more than once but under ten times. The CDR3 coding sequence is TGCAGCGTTGAAGAGAGGCTAGCGCAAGAGACCCAGTACTTC. It codes for CSVEERLAQETQYF. The J gene is TRBJ2-5, the V gene TRBV29-1, with a possible D match to TRBD2 (6 bases). V was pared by 0 bases and J by 2 bases, with 10 bases between. CDR3 length: 14 amino acids. CDR1 and CDR2 from the germline V gene are SQVTM and ANQGSEA.

This clonotype has a count of ten or more. V gene TRBV5-6 combines with J gene TRBJ2-1; 7 bases align to TRBD2. V lost 3 bases to trimming and J lost 0 bases; unmatched junction nucleotides: 9. The germline CDR1 and CDR2 sequences are SGHDT and YYEEEE. The CDR3 contains 17 residues. As DNA, the CDR3 is TGTGCCAGCAGCTCCTCGACTAGCTCAAGCTCCTACAATGAGCAGTTCTTC. Its translation: CASSSSTSSSSYNEQFF. The entire variable domain, with the rest obtained from reference TRBV5-6 and TRBJ2-1, is as follows: DAGVTQSPTHLIKTRGQQVTLRCSPKSGHDTVSWYQQALGQGPQFIFQYYEEEERQRGNFPDRFSGHQFPNYSSELNVNALLLGDSALYLCASSSSTSSSSYNEQFFGPGTRLTVL.

The chain's CDR3 is CASSSGTGLDLDGYTF. The CDR3 DNA sequence: TGTGCCAGCAGCTCCGGGACAGGGTTGGATTTGGATGGCTACACCTTC. The chain links TRBV9 to TRBJ1-2; TRBD1 agrees at 9 bases. Germline CDR1 is SGDLS and CDR2 is YYNGEE. V lost 4 bases and J lost 6; bases outside the gene matches: 13. This CDR3 region has 16 residues.

This clonotype was observed many times. The rearrangement uses TRBV5-1 and TRBJ2-4; 9 bases match TRBD1. The germline gives CDR1 SGHRS, CDR2 YFSETQ. The CDR3 length is 24 residues. V lost 0 bases and J lost 0; bases outside the gene matches: 25. The CDR3 protein is CASSLGAVPLEGQGHRRAKNIQYF. The CDR3 nucleotides read TGCGCCAGCAGCTTGGGAGCGGTCCCTTTAGAGGGACAGGGCCATCGGAGAGCCAAAAACATTCAGTACTTC.

Many counts were recorded for this clonotype. The gene calls are TRBV7-8 and TRBJ2-1, with TRBD2 as a possible D gene (5 bases). V was shortened by 1 base and J by 0 bases, with 16 bases between the two germline ends. This CDR3 spans 18 amino acids. In germline, CDR1 is SGHVS, CDR2 FQNEAQ. The CDR3 protein is CASSLERGRGSSYNEQFF. The CDR3 DNA sequence: TGTGCCAGCAGCTTAGAACGAGGTCGCGGGTCCTCCTACAATGAGCAGTTCTTC.

This clonotype was observed at least ten times. The gene calls are TRBV5-6 and TRBJ2-1, with D hard to call. This CDR3 comprises 13 residues. Looked up from germline, CDR1 is SGHDT and CDR2 is YYEEEE. The V end was cut by 1 base, the J end by 4 bases, with 6 bases between. The CDR3 nucleotides are TGTGCCAGCAGCTTGACAGAGTACAATGAGCAGTTCTTC. It specifies CASSLTEYNEQFF.

This clonotype has a count of ten or more. The chain uses TRBV19 and TRBJ2-2; possibly TRBD2 for D (5 bases). The CDR3 sequence is 15 residues long. Germline-derived CDR1 and CDR2 are LNHDA and SQIVND (reference sequence). V dropped 6 bases and J dropped 4 bases, with 15 bases sitting between them. The CDR3 DNA reads TGTGCCAGTAGAGAGGGTGTGACGAGCACCGGGGAGCTGTTTTTT. It translates to CASREGVTSTGELFF. The full variable domain, its missing parts supplied by reference TRBV19 and TRBJ2-2, is DGGITQSPKYLFRKEGQNVTLSCEQNLNHDAMYWYRQDPGQGLRLIYYSQIVNDFQKGDIAEGYSVSREKKESFPLTVTSAQKNPTAFYLCASREGVTSTGELFFGEGSRLTVL.

This clonotype has a count of ten or more. CDR3 bases: TGCGCCAGCAGCTACGGGGGAGACACCGGGGAGCTGTTTTTT. Translation: CASSYGGDTGELFF. The V call is TRBV5-1, the J call TRBJ2-2, with D perhaps matching TRBD2 (6 bases). This CDR3 is built from 14 residues. CDR1 is SGHRS, CDR2 YFSETQ, per germline. V lost 3 bases to trimming and J lost 3 bases, with 9 bases between them.

The rearrangement joins TRBV4-1 to TRBJ1-2; the D is unclear. This CDR3 region has 15 residues. The V end lost 1 base, the J end lost 8 bases, and 17 bases lay between the germline ends. The V gene's germline CDR1 is MGHRA and CDR2 YSYEKL. The CDR3 DNA reads as TGCGCCAGCAGCCAAGTCCGGCGGGCGGATGGGGGCTACACCTTC. The encoded protein is CASSQVRRADGGYTF.

The sample holds a few counts of this clonotype. CDR3 DNA sequence: TGCAGTGCTAGAGGGGGGCGAAGCTATGGCTACACCTTC. It specifies CSARGGRSYGYTF. This chain links TRBV20-1 with TRBJ1-2; possibly TRBD1 for D (6 bases). Between the trimmed V and J ends, which lost 1 base and 4 bases, there was a span of 10 bases. The CDR3 runs 13 residues. In germline, CDR1 is DFQATT, CDR2 SNEGSKA (reference sequence).

CDR3 in amino acids: CASSVDWISTDTQYF. CDR3 in DNA: TGTGCCAGCAGCGTCGACTGGATTAGCACAGATACGCAGTATTTT. V usage is TRBV9 and J usage is TRBJ2-3; no clear D gene. Trimming stripped 2 bases from V and 0 bases from J, with 10 bases between. Germline-derived CDR1 and CDR2 are SGDLS and YYNGEE. The CDR3 consists of 15 residues.

This clonotype was recorded many times. The chain couples TRBV7-9 to TRBJ2-5; D gene uncertain. This CDR3 is 15 amino acids long. In germline, CDR1 is SEHNR, CDR2 FQNEAQ (reference sequence). V shed 5 bases and J shed 2 bases, with 15 bases lying between them. This chain's CDR3 is CASSPARTLQETQYF. CDR3 coding DNA: TGTGCCAGCAGCCCGGCCCGGACCTTACAAGAGACCCAGTACTTC.

The sample holds a few counts of this clonotype. V and J are TRBV2 and TRBJ2-7; either TRBD1 or TRBD2 may supply D (5 bases each). This CDR3 contains 16 residues. V was pared by 5 bases and J by 3 bases, with 20 bases between. The germline gives CDR1 SNHLY, CDR2 FYNNEI. The CDR3 spells CASSKGLPGLGYEQYF. CDR3 coding DNA: TGTGCCAGCAGTAAGGGGCTCCCGGGATTAGGCTACGAGCAGTACTTC.

As regards this clonotype: This clone may be a read error of a much larger clone one base away. The chain employs TRBV28 and TRBJ2-7; 10 nucleotides agree with TRBD1. CDR3 length: 14 residues. Germline-derived CDR1 and CDR2 are MDHEN and SYDVKM. The CDR3, as DNA: TGTGCCAGCAGTCCGTCGACAGGGGGCTACGAGCAGTGCTTC. Protein: CASSPSTGGYEQCF.

This clonotype was observed at least ten times. This sequence joins TRBV6-5 and TRBJ2-7; 11 nucleotides match TRBD1. J gave up 7 bases and V 7 bases, and 9 bases lay outside the gene matches. Germline loops: CDR1 MNHEY, CDR2 SVGAGI. The CDR3 totals 14 residues. CDR3 sequence reads: CASTRTGGGREQYF. CDR3 bases: TGTGCCAGCACTAGGACAGGGGGCGGTCGTGAGCAGTACTTC.

This clonotype was seen only once. This rearrangement joins TRBV6-6 to TRBJ1-5, with TRBD1 matching 9 bases. The CDR3 contains 14 residues. The germline gives CDR1 MNHNY, CDR2 SVGAGI (reference sequence). Unmatched junction bases numbered 8, after V lost 7 bases and J lost 7 bases. CDR3 nucleotides: TGTGCCAGCAAGGGACAGGGAATGAAGCAGCCCCAGCATTTT. Its protein product is CASKGQGMKQPQHF.

This clonotype was picked up many times. This chain links TRBV6-1 with TRBJ1-4; TRBD1 aligns across 9 bases. V gave up 3 bases and J gave up 7 bases; unmatched junction bases: 6. This CDR3 is 15 amino acids long. CDR1 MNHNS and CDR2 SASEGT come from the germline V gene. Written as DNA, the CDR3 is TGTGCCAGCAGTGATTGGACAGGGGAACGTGAAAAACTGTTTTTT. The encoded protein is CASSDWTGEREKLFF.

This clonotype was seen at least ten times. The chain's CDR3 is CASSLGGGFWEKLFF. In DNA form, the CDR3 reads TGTGCCAGCAGTTTGGGAGGGGGCTTTTGGGAAAAACTGTTTTTT. This chain connects TRBV28 to TRBJ1-4; 7 nucleotides line up with TRBD1. Germline CDR1 is MDHEN and CDR2 is SYDVKM. Trimming at V came to 3 bases and at J to 8 bases, leaving 9 bases not matched to a gene. This CDR3 comprises 15 residues.

The chain uses TRBV27 and TRBJ2-1, with a possible D match to TRBD1 (6 bases). The CDR3 spans 14 residues. V lost 8 bases to trimming and J lost 0 bases, with 11 bases between them. Germline V CDR1 and CDR2: MNHEY, SMNVEV (reference sequence). Here the CDR3 reads CASLGANSYNEQFF. CDR3 coding DNA: TGTGCCAGCCTGGGGGCGAACTCCTACAATGAGCAGTTCTTC.

This clonotype has at least ten counts. The V call is TRBV19, the J call TRBJ2-5, with D tentatively TRBD1 (6 bases). The V and J ends lost 6 bases and 1 base respectively, with 18 bases between them. The CDR3 has 16 amino acids. Germline CDR1 LNHDA, CDR2 SQIVND (reference sequence). The DNA for the CDR3 is TGTGCCAGTAGAAACCCGACAGGCAGCTTCCAAGAGACCCAGTACTTC. This encodes CASRNPTGSFQETQYF. Full variable domain (rest looked up from reference TRBV19 and TRBJ2-5): DGGITQSPKYLFRKEGQNVTLSCEQNLNHDAMYWYRQDPGQGLRLIYYSQIVNDFQKGDIAEGYSVSREKKESFPLTVTSAQKNPTAFYLCASRNPTGSFQETQYFGPGTRLLVL.

This chain connects TRBV4-2 to TRBJ1-1; no clear D gene. The CDR3 length is 15 residues. Deletions cut 0 bases from V and 5 bases from J, with 13 bases between. Per germline, CDR1 LGHNA and CDR2 YNFKEQ. CDR3 sequence (DNA): TGTGCCAGCAGCCAAGATTTTGGGCAGAGGACTGAAGCTTTCTTT. It yields the protein CASSQDFGQRTEAFF.